Each of the 10 T cell receptor beta chains below was sequenced from the same sample in a study of cytotoxic CD8 clonotypes in ibrutinib-treated CLL. Produced via immunoSEQ multiplex PCR; TCRdb's table is partial and in-frame only. Of fewer than 7,000 clones listed, 68% are singletons. Sequenced here: PBMCs, sampled before ibrutinib treatment. The receptors derive from a human donor with chronic lymphocytic leukemia.

DNA for the CDR3: TGTGCCAGCAGTTACTCCGGGGGGCCCCCCGACACCTTC. Residues: CASSYSGGPPDTF. The rearrangement uses TRBV6-5 and TRBJ1-2; weak D call: TRBD1 (6 bases). CDR3 length: 13 residues. The germline V and J ends were trimmed by 0 bases and 12 bases, with 14 bases remaining between them. Germline values: CDR1 MNHEY, CDR2 SVGAGI.

The chain employs TRBV7-6 and TRBJ2-2, with D perhaps matching TRBD2 (5 bases). The CDR3 extends over 17 amino acids. Deletions cut 4 bases from V and 0 bases from J, with 15 bases between. CDR1 SGHVS and CDR2 FNYEAQ come from the germline V gene. CDR3 sequence: CASSSPRGTANTGELFF. The DNA of the CDR3 is TGTGCCAGCAGCTCCCCCCGGGGAACCGCGAACACCGGGGAGCTGTTTTTT.

This clone turned up a few times. The chain combines TRBV5-4 with TRBJ2-7, with 13 bases identical to TRBD2. Germline values: CDR1 SGHNT, CDR2 YYREEE (reference sequence). V shed 4 bases and J 4 bases; nucleotides not matched to a gene: 5. This CDR3 is 15 amino acids long. CDR3: CASSQLAGGLYEQYF. The CDR3 DNA reads TGTGCCAGCAGCCAACTAGCGGGGGGGTTATACGAGCAGTACTTC.

This clone has a handful of counts. The J gene is TRBJ1-5, the V gene TRBV6-6; 9 bases map to TRBD1. The trim removed 2 bases at V and 4 bases at J, leaving 0 bases unmatched. This CDR3 contains 14 residues. Germline V gives CDR1 MNHNY, CDR2 SVGAGI (reference sequence). CDR3 sequence reads: CASSYDRGNQPQHF. The CDR3 DNA is TGTGCCAGCAGTTACGACAGGGGGAATCAGCCCCAGCATTTT.

This clone appeared once. The rearrangement uses TRBV5-1 and TRBJ1-1; maybe TRBD1 (6 bases). The V end lost 4 bases, the J end lost 5 bases, and 15 bases lay between the germline ends. This CDR3 is 14 amino acids long. Germline lookup yields CDR1 SGHRS and CDR2 YFSETQ. CDR3 coding DNA: TGCGCCAGCAGCCAAATAAACAGGGTTACTGAAGCTTTCTTT. As protein: CASSQINRVTEAFF.

The rearrangement links TRBV6-5 to TRBJ2-3; D not certain. Trimming left V 6 bases short and J 3 bases short, with 7 bases between. The CDR3 sequence is 12 residues long. The germline CDR1 and CDR2 sequences are MNHEY and SVGAGI. Here the CDR3 reads CASRKGTDTQYF. DNA of the CDR3: TGTGCCAGCAGGAAAGGGACAGATACGCAGTATTTT.

The chain couples TRBV6-5 to TRBJ2-7; D is perhaps TRBD1 or TRBD2 (7 bases each). Germline-derived CDR1 and CDR2 are MNHEY and SVGAGI. The V end was cut by 0 bases, the J end by 5 bases, with 14 bases between. The CDR3 totals 15 residues. CDR3 amino acids: CASSYSRAGGDEQYF. CDR3 in DNA: TGTGCCAGCAGTTACTCTAGGGCAGGGGGGGACGAGCAGTACTTC.

The chain employs TRBV9 and TRBJ2-1; D remains unclear. The V gene's germline CDR1 is SGDLS and CDR2 YYNGEE. V was trimmed by 1 base and J by 4 bases, leaving 6 bases between them. The length of the CDR3 is 13 residues. CDR3 sequence: CASSVNGYNEQFF. The CDR3 region has the DNA TGTGCCAGCAGCGTAAACGGTTACAATGAGCAGTTCTTC. The complete variable domain, with remaining parts taken from reference TRBV9 and TRBJ2-1, reads DSGVTQTPKHLITATGQRVTLRCSPRSGDLSVYWYQQSLDQGLQFLIQYYNGEERAKGNILERFSAQQFPDLHSELNLSSLELGDSALYFCASSVNGYNEQFFGPGTRLTVL.

The chain uses TRBV5-1 and TRBJ2-7, with D perhaps TRBD2 (6 bases). Germline V CDR1 and CDR2: SGHRS, YFSETQ. Trimming removed 2 bases at V and 0 bases at J, with 6 bases between. The CDR3 contains 13 residues. The CDR3, as DNA: TGCGCCAGCAGCTTCGGGAGCTCCTACGAGCAGTACTTC. Residues: CASSFGSSYEQYF.

The chain uses TRBV11-2 and TRBJ2-1, with 9 bases aligning to TRBD2. The junction had 2 bases not matched to a gene; V was cut back by 1 base and J by 4 bases. The germline V gene encodes CDR1 SGHAT and CDR2 FQNNGV. This CDR3 region has 15 residues. This chain's CDR3 is CASSLGGGAYNEQFF. CDR3 DNA: TGTGCCAGCAGCTTAGGCGGGGGGGCGTACAATGAGCAGTTCTTC.